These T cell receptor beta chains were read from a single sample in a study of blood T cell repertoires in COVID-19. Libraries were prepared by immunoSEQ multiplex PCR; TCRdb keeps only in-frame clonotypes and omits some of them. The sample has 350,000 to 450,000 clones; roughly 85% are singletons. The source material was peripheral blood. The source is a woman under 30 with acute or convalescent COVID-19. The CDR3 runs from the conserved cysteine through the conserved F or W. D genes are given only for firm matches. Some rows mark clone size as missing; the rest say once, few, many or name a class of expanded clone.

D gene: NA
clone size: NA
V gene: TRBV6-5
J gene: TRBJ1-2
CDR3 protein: CASSTRYSGYTF
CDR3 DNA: TGTGCCAGCAGTACCCGATACTCTGGCTACACCTTC

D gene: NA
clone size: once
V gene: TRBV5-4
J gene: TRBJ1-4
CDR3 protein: CASSAGGALTNEKLFF
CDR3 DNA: TGTGCCAGCAGCGCGGGGGGGGCCCTAACTAATGAAAAACTGTTTTTT

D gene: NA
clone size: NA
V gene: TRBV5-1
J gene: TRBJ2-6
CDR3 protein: CASSLAFANAAGANVLTF
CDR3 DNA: TGCGCCAGCAGCTTGGCCTTTGCGAACGCGGCAGGGGCCAACGTCCTGACTTTC

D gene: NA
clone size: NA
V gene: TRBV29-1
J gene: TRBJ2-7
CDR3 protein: CSVGLPGTSDRPYEQYF
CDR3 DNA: TGCAGCGTTGGGCTTCCGGGGACATCCGACCGACCATACGAGCAGTACTTC

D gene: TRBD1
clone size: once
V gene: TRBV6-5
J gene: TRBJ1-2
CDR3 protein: CASYGDARGLGGYTF
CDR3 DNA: TGTGCCAGCTACGGAGATGCCAGGGGGCTTGGTGGCTACACCTTC

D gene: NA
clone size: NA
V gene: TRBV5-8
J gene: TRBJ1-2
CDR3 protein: CASLGDGYTF
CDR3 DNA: TGTGCCAGCTTAGGGGATGGCTACACCTTC

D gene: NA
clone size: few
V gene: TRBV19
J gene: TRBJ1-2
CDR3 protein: CASSLSKGVINYGYTF
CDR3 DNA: TGTGCCAGTAGTCTGTCTAAAGGGGTTATTAACTATGGCTACACCTTC

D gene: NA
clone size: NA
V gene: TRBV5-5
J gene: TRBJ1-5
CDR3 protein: CASSLQGNQPQHF
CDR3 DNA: TGTGCCAGCAGTCTACAGGGCAATCAGCCCCAGCATTTT

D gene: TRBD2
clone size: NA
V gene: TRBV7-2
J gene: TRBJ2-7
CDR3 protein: CASSGTSGANSYEQYF
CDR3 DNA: TGTGCCAGCAGCGGGACTAGCGGGGCGAACTCCTACGAGCAGTACTTC

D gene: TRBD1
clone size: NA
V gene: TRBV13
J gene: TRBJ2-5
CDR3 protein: CASSPGQGDRETQYF
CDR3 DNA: TGTGCCAGCAGCCCGGGACAGGGTGATAGAGAGACCCAGTACTTC

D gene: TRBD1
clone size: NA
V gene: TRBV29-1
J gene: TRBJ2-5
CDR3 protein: CSVEDRGQGEPGAQYF
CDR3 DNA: TGCAGCGTTGAAGATCGAGGACAGGGAGAGCCGGGGGCCCAGTACTTC

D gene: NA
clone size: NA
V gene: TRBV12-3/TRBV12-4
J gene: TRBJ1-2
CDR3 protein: CASSGLDPYGYTF
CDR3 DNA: TGTGCCAGCAGTGGACTCGATCCGTATGGCTACACCTTC

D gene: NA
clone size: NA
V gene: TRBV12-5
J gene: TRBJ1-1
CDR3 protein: CASGLAEEATEAFF
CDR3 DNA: TGTGCTAGTGGTTTGGCGGAGGAGGCCACTGAAGCTTTCTTT

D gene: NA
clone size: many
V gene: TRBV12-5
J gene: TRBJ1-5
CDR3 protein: CASGPGNITNQPQHF
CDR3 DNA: TGTGCTAGTGGGCCGGGAAATATCACTAATCAGCCCCAGCATTTT

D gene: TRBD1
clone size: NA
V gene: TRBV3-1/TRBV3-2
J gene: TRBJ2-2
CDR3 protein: CASSPTGFTGELFF
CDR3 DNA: TGTGCCAGCAGCCCGACAGGGTTCACCGGGGAGCTGTTTTTT

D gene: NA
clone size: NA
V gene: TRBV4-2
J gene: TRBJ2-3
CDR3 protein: CASSQLLASTDTQYF
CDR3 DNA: TGTGCCAGCAGCCAACTGCTAGCGAGCACAGATACGCAGTATTTT

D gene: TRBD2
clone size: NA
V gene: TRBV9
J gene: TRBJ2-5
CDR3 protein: CASSPPGGRGETQYF
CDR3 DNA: TGTGCCAGCAGCCCCCCGGGGGGACGGGGGGAGACCCAGTACTTC

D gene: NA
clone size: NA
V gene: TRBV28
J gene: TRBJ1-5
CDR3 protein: CASSRGGTGGSNQPQHF
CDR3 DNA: TGTGCCAGCAGTCGCGGGGGGACCGGGGGTAGCAATCAGCCCCAGCATTTT

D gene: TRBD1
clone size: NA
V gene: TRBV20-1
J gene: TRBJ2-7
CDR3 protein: CSAGTGGEQYF
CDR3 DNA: TGCAGTGCCGGGACAGGGGGCGAGCAGTACTTC

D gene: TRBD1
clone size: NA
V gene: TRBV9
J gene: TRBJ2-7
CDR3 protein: CASSVEGADEQYF
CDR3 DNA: TGTGCCAGCAGCGTAGAGGGGGCGGACGAGCAGTACTTC

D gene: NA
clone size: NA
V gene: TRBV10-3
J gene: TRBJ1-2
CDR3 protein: CAISGHHYGYTF
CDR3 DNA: TGTGCCATCAGTGGACACCACTATGGCTACACCTTC

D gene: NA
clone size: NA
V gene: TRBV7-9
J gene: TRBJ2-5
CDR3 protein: CASSPGVLKETQYF
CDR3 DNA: TGTGCCAGCAGCCCAGGGGTCCTTAAAGAGACCCAGTACTTC

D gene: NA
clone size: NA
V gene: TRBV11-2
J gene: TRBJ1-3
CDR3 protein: CASSLAGHQMGFSGNTIYF
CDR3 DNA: TGTGCCAGCAGCCTAGCAGGACACCAAATGGGGTTCTCTGGAAACACCATATATTTT

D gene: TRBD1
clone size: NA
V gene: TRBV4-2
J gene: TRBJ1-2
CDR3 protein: CASSQSDRDYGYTF
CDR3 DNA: TGTGCCAGCAGCCAATCGGACAGGGACTATGGCTACACCTTC

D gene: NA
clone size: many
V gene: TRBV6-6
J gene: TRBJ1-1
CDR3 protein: CASSMGQGFGEAFF
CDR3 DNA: TGTGCCAGCAGCATGGGCCAGGGGTTTGGTGAAGCTTTCTTT

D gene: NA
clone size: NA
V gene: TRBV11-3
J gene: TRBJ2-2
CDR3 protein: CASSIGPSGELFF
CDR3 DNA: TGTGCCAGCAGCATTGGGCCGTCCGGGGAGCTGTTTTTT

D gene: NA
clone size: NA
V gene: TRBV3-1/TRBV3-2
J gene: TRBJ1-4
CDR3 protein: CASSQAGGLLNEKLFF
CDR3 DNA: TGTGCCAGCAGCCAAGCGGGCGGGCTTCTTAATGAAAAACTGTTTTTT

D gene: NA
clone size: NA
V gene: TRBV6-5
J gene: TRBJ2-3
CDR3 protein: CASSLAESTDTQYF
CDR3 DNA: TGTGCCAGCAGTTTGGCAGAAAGCACAGATACGCAGTATTTT

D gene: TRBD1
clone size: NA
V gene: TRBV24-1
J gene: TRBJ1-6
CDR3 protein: CATRPGQSSYNSPLHF
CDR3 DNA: TGTGCCACCAGACCGGGACAGAGCTCCTATAATTCACCCCTCCACTTT

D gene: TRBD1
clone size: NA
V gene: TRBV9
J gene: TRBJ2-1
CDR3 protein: CASSATGFESNEQFF
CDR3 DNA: TGTGCCAGCAGCGCGACAGGGTTTGAGAGTAATGAGCAGTTCTTC

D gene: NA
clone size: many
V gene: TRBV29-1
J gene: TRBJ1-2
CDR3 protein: CSVERGHITNYGYTF
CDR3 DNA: TGCAGCGTTGAACGGGGACATATCACTAACTATGGCTACACCTTC

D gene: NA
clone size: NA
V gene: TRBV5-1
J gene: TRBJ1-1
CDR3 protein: CASSLGQIRNTEAFF
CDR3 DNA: TGCGCCAGCAGCTTGGGACAGATCAGGAACACTGAAGCTTTCTTT